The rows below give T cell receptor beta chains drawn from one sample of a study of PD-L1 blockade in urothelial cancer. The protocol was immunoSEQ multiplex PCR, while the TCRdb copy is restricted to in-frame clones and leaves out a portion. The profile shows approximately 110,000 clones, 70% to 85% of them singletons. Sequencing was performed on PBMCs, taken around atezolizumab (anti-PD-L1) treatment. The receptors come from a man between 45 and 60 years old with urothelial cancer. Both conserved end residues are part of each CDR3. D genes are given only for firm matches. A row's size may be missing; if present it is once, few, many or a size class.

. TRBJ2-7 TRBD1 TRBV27 TGTGCCAGCAGTTTAGAGGTTAGGGACAGGGGTTACGAGCAGTACTTC CASSLEVRDRGYEQYF
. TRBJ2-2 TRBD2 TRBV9 TGTGCCAGCAGCCCAATAATAGCGGGAGTGGTCACCGGGGAGCTGTTTTTT CASSPIIAGVVTGELFF
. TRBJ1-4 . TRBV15 TGTGCCACCAGCAACAGACGGTGGTCTAATGAAAAACTGTTTTTT CATSNRRWSNEKLFF
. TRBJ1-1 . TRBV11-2 TGTGCCAGCAGCTTGGGGGTAGCGGGGACTGAAGCTTTCTTT CASSLGVAGTEAFF
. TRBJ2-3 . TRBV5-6 TGTGCCAGCAGCTTCGCAGATACGCAGTATTTT CASSFADTQYF
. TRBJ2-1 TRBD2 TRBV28 TGTGCCAGCAGTCCCGTAGCGGGAGCAGCCTACAATGAGCAGTTCTTC CASSPVAGAAYNEQFF
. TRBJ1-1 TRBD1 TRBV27 TGTGCCAGCAGCATCGGACAGGGGGCCCCGTTGACTGAAGCTTTCTTT CASSIGQGAPLTEAFF
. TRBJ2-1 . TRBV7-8 TGTGCCAGCAGCTTGGAGAGTAGCACCTATGAGCAGTTCTTC CASSLESSTYEQFF
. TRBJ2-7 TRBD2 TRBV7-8 TGTGCCAGCAGCCCTGGACTAGCCCCTCACGAGCAGTACTTC CASSPGLAPHEQYF
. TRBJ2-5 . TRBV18 TGTGCCAGCTCACCAGCAGGGGCGGAGACCCAGTACTTC CASSPAGAETQYF
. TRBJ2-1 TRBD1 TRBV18 TGTGCCAGCTCACCGGGACAGAGGTACAATGAGCAGTTCTTC CASSPGQRYNEQFF
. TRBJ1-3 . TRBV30 TGTGCCTGGAGTGTGTTAGGGACAACTGGAAACACCATATATTTT CAWSVLGTTGNTIYF
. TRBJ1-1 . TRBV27 TGTGCCAGCAGTGGCCGTGGGAACACTGAAGCTTTCTTT CASSGRGNTEAFF
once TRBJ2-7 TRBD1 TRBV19 TGTGCCACCGCCGACAGGGGGCGAGTCGCCTACGAGCAGTACTTC CATADRGRVAYEQYF
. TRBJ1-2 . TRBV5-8 TGTGCCAGCAGCTTGCCCGGGAATGACTATGGCTACACCTTC CASSLPGNDYGYTF
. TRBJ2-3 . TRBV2 TGTGCCAGCAGTGGGGCAGAATCTGATACGCAGTATTTT CASSGAESDTQYF
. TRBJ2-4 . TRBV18 TGTGCCAGCTCACCCAACTCGGCGGAGGACATTCAGTACTTC CASSPNSAEDIQYF
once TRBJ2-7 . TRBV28 TGTGCCAGCAGTGCCACGGGGACCTACGAGCAGTACTTC CASSATGTYEQYF
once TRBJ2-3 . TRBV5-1 TGCGCCAGCAGCTTGGCACCTAGCGACCGAGCAAATGCGCAGTATTTT CASSLAPSDRANAQYF
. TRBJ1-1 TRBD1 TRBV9 TGTGCCAGCAGCGGCCGACAGGGCTTGAACACTGAAGCTTTCTTT CASSGRQGLNTEAFF
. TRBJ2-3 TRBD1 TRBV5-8 TGTGCCAGCAGCTTGGCGGACAGGGGAACAGATACGCAGTATTTT CASSLADRGTDTQYF
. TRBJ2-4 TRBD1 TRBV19 TGTGCCAGTAGACCAGGGGGACCCACAAACATTCAGTACTTC CASRPGGPTNIQYF
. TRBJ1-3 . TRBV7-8 TGTGCCAGCAGCTCGGCATACAGGGAAGTTCGTGGAAACACCATATATTTT CASSSAYREVRGNTIYF
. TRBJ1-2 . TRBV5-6 TGTGCCAGCACCTTTTCGGACTTACGCTATGGCTACACCTTC CASTFSDLRYGYTF
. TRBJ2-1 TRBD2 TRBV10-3 TGTGCCACTAAGACGGGACTAGCGGGGAGCAATGAGCAGTTCTTC CATKTGLAGSNEQFF
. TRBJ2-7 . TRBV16 TGTGCCAGCAGCCAATCGGCGGGTTTCGGTGGGGAGCAGTACTTC CASSQSAGFGGEQYF
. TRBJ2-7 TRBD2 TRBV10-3 TGTGCCATCAGCGCTAGGACTAGCGCCTACCTCTACGAGCAGTACTTC CAISARTSAYLYEQYF
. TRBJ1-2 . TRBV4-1 TGCGCCAGCAGCCGACCCGGGCCCGGGAAGGGCTACACCTTC CASSRPGPGKGYTF
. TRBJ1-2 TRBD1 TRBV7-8 TGTGCCAGCAGCTCCAGGCATGGGACAGCAAACTATGGCTACACCTTC CASSSRHGTANYGYTF
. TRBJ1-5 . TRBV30 TGTGCCTGGAGTGTAGCTAGGAATCAGCCCCAGCATTTT CAWSVARNQPQHF
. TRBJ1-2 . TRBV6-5 TGTGCCAGCAGTTACCAGGGTAGAAACTATGGCTACACCTTC CASSYQGRNYGYTF
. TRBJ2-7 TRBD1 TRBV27 TGTGCCAGCAGTGCTGGGACAGGTCTCGGCTACGAGCAGTACTTC CASSAGTGLGYEQYF
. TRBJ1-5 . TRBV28 TGTGCCAGTACCCAGGGGAATCAGCCCCAGCATTTT CASTQGNQPQHF
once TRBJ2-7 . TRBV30 TGTGCCGGGGGGACTGCAGGCTACGAGCAGTACTTC CAGGTAGYEQYF
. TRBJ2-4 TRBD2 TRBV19 TGTGCCAGTAGCCCAGCGGGGGACAAAAACATTCAGTACTTC CASSPAGDKNIQYF
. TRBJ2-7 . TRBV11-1 TGTGCCAGCAGCTTGCATGTCGGAGTCAGGGGACCGGACGAGCAGTACTTC CASSLHVGVRGPDEQYF
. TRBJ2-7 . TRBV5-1 TGCGCCAGCAGCTTGAGTAGCTACGAGCAGTACTTC CASSLSSYEQYF
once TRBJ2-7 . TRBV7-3 TGTGCCAGCAGCCCGGCCAGCGGAGATTACGAGCAGTACTTC CASSPASGDYEQYF
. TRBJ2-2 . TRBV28 TGTGCCAGTTCGAGGGGGGGCCGGATAGGCGGGGAGCTGTTTTTT CASSRGGRIGGELFF
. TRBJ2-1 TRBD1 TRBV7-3 TGTGCCAGCAGTTCCCGACAGGGGATGAAGGATGAGCAGTTCTTC CASSSRQGMKDEQFF
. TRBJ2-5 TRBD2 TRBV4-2 TGTGCCAGCAGCCAAGGAACTAGCGGGTATTTGGAGACCCAGTACTTC CASSQGTSGYLETQYF
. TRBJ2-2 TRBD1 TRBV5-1 TGCGCCAGCAGCGTACAGGGGGACACCGGGGAGCTGTTTTTT CASSVQGDTGELFF